Described below is a single T cell receptor beta chain sequence and its context. Its antigen is not identified. Libraries were prepared by immunoSEQ multiplex PCR; TCRdb keeps only in-frame clonotypes and omits some of them. The table lists around 140,000 clones, about nine tenths of them singletons. This CDR3 has 16 residues. Trimming shortened V by 3 bases and J by 8 bases, and 17 bases separated the two germline ends. CDR1 MGHDK and CDR2 SYGVNS come from the germline V gene. This specimen comes from a study of OX40 agonist ivuxolimab in advanced cancers. Study context: Past anti-PD-1, anti-PD-L1 or anti-CTLA-4 therapy was accepted, and approximately 37% had received some. There were three patients with partial responses, one having hepatocellular carcinoma and two cutaneous melanoma.

Findings and limits, study-wide: More expanded clones were found, on average, in CD8+ than in CD4+ T cells.

Patients were ineligible given autoimmune disease history or systemic immunosuppression. This TCR came from an adult with an advanced solid tumor such as melanoma, head and neck, liver or kidney cancer. The source was CD4+ or CD8+ T cells sorted from blood, collected in a trial of the OX40 agonist ivuxolimab. This chain connects TRBV25-1 to TRBJ1-6; no reliable D call. The CDR3 is CASSDNERGDYSPLHF. CDR3 nucleotides: TGTGCCAGCAGTGACAACGAACGGGGAGATTATTCACCCCTCCACTTT.